This T cell receptor (beta chain) came from a study of cytomegalovirus exposure and HLA in healthy donors. Amplification used 60 Vbeta primers and 13 Jbeta primers. Assay: immunoSEQ multiplex PCR; the TCRdb copy retains only in-frame clones and omits some. The sample lists approximately 300,000 clones, just under 85% occurring once. J gave up 0 bases and V 7 bases, and 8 bases lay outside the gene matches. This CDR3 has 16 residues. The germline CDR1 and CDR2 sequences are MNHNY and SVGAGI (reference sequence). The source material was PBMCs. The rearrangement links TRBV6-6 to TRBJ1-5; TRBD1 matches 8 bases. The clonotype originates from a middle-aged woman in good health and CMV-seropositive. In DNA, the CDR3 is TGTGCCAGCACCGGACAGGGAGGGTTTAGCAATCAGCCCCAGCATTTT. Encoded protein: CASTGQGGFSNQPQHF.